A selection of T cell receptor beta chains follows, all from one sample in a study of blood T cell repertoires in COVID-19. Clones were sequenced by immunoSEQ multiplex PCR, and TCRdb holds only the in-frame ones, with some missing. The repertoire holds around 310,000 clones, with nearly 90% as singletons. Sequencing input: PBMCs or T cells enriched from blood (not recorded which). The receptors derive from a woman aged 25 to 39 who had recovered from COVID-19. Each CDR3 is given with its conserved first and last residue. A D gene is named only where the DNA matches it firmly. A row's size may be missing; if present it is once, few, many or a size class.

cdr3_nt cdr3_aa j_call clone_size d_call cdr3_length v_call
TGTGCCAGCAGCCAAGGGACAGCCTACGAGCAGTACTTC CASSQGTAYEQYF TRBJ2-7 once . 13 TRBV3-1/TRBV3-2
TGTGCCAGCAGTGCGGAAGGGGGCAATGAGCAGTTCTTC CASSAEGGNEQFF TRBJ2-1 . . 13 TRBV6-4
TGCAGCGTTGATGGACTTTTGAGCTCCTACAATGAGCAGTTCTTC CSVDGLLSSYNEQFF TRBJ2-1 few . 15 TRBV29-1
TGTGCCAGCAGTTTCAGGGAATCGTGGGAAAAACTGTTTTTT CASSFRESWEKLFF TRBJ1-4 . . 14 TRBV28
TGTGCCAGTAGTATATTTTCCGGCAGGGGTGGCACTGAAGCTTTCTTT CASSIFSGRGGTEAFF TRBJ1-1 . . 16 TRBV19
TGCGCCAGCAGCTTATCGGGACAGTTGGGCCCCAATGAGCAGTTCTTC CASSLSGQLGPNEQFF TRBJ2-1 . TRBD1 16 TRBV5-1
TGTGCCAGCAGTTACAACAGGGGAAACAATGAGCAGTTCTTC CASSYNRGNNEQFF TRBJ2-1 few TRBD1 14 TRBV6-5
TGCGCCAGCAGCACGGGAGGGTCTGCTACGCAGTATTTT CASSTGGSATQYF TRBJ2-3 . TRBD2 13 TRBV10-1
TGTGCCAGCAGTGCACTAGCGTTCTCCTACAATGAGCAGTTCTTC CASSALAFSYNEQFF TRBJ2-1 . TRBD2 15 TRBV27
TGTGCCAGCAGCGTGGGGCGGATCCTATTCAATGAGCAGTTCTTC CASSVGRILFNEQFF TRBJ2-1 . . 15 TRBV9
TGTGCCAGCAGCTTGGGACACCGCGGGGAGACCCAGTACTTC CASSLGHRGETQYF TRBJ2-5 . . 14 TRBV5-6
TGTGCCACGTCGGTAACTAGCAATCAGCCCCAGCATTTT CATSVTSNQPQHF TRBJ1-5 . . 13 TRBV10-3
TGTGCCAGCTCACCACTAACGGGACAGGGTCAGCCCCAGCATTTT CASSPLTGQGQPQHF TRBJ1-5 . TRBD1 15 TRBV18
TGTGCCAGCGCAGGACAGCTCTCTGGAAACACCATATATTTT CASAGQLSGNTIYF TRBJ1-3 once . 14 TRBV2
TGTGCCAGCAGTGAACAGCCTTCCAATCAGCCCCAGCATTTT CASSEQPSNQPQHF TRBJ1-5 . . 14 TRBV28
TGCGCCAGCAGCTTGTCCCTAGCGGGAGACATTTACGAGCAGTACTTC CASSLSLAGDIYEQYF TRBJ2-7 . TRBD2 16 TRBV5-1
TGTGCCAGCAGCTACCTTCAGGGGAACTATGGCTACACCTTC CASSYLQGNYGYTF TRBJ1-2 . . 14 TRBV5-5
TGTGCCAGCAGTCCTTCTAAGGGGGTTTCCTACAATGAGCAGTTCTTC CASSPSKGVSYNEQFF TRBJ2-1 . . 16 TRBV28
TGCGCCAGCAGCTTGTCGGGACAGGGGGATGAAAAACTGTTTTTT CASSLSGQGDEKLFF TRBJ1-4 . TRBD1 15 TRBV5-1
TGCAGCGTTGAAGCCCGGGACAACTCCTACGAGCAGTACTTC CSVEARDNSYEQYF TRBJ2-7 . . 14 TRBV29-1
TGTGCCAGCAGTCTAGACTGGTCGTTGCAGTTCTTC CASSLDWSLQFF TRBJ2-1 . . 12 TRBV28
TGCGCCAGCAGCTTGGGAGTTGGACAGGTTAATGAAAAACTGTTTTTT CASSLGVGQVNEKLFF TRBJ1-4 . TRBD1 16 TRBV5-1
TGTGCCAGCAGTGTAAATCCCGGGGAGACTGAAGCTTTCTTT CASSVNPGETEAFF TRBJ1-1 . . 14 TRBV2
TGTGCCAGCAGCTTGGGCAGGATGATAGGGGATGAAAAACTGTTTTTT CASSLGRMIGDEKLFF TRBJ1-4 . . 16 TRBV5-5
TGTGCCAGCAGTGAACAGGTCAATCAGCCCCAGCATTTT CASSEQVNQPQHF TRBJ1-5 . . 13 TRBV6-1
TGTGCCAGCAGTTACATACCACAAGACTATGGCTACACCTTC CASSYIPQDYGYTF TRBJ1-2 . . 14 TRBV6-6
TGCGCCAGTGGCCAGGGGCCGGGATCCGGCTACACCTTC CASGQGPGSGYTF TRBJ1-2 . . 13 TRBV4-1
TGCGCCAGCAGACCAGACAGGGCACGCGGGATGAACACTGAAGCTTTCTTT CASRPDRARGMNTEAFF TRBJ1-1 . TRBD1 17 TRBV5-1
TGCGCCAGCAGCTTATCAGGGGACGCAGATACGCAGTATTTT CASSLSGDADTQYF TRBJ2-3 . . 14 TRBV5-1
TGTGCCTGGAGTGGATACGTTAGGGCTAGCGGGAGTGAAGGCACAGATACGCAGTATTTT CAWSGYVRASGSEGTDTQYF TRBJ2-3 . TRBD2 20 TRBV30
TGCGCCAGCAGCCAAGGTATTAAGGGCGGCGGCCCTACAGGATATGGCTACACCTTC CASSQGIKGGGPTGYGYTF TRBJ1-2 . . 19 TRBV4-1
TGTGCCAGCAGCTACGAACCTCTATCAGATACGCAGTATTTT CASSYEPLSDTQYF TRBJ2-3 . . 14 TRBV7-2
TGTGCCAGCTCACTCACAACACGGACAGACTCTAACTATGGCTACACCTTC CASSLTTRTDSNYGYTF TRBJ1-2 . . 17 TRBV18
TGTGCCAGCAGTTATAACAGGGTCAACTATGGCTACACCTTC CASSYNRVNYGYTF TRBJ1-2 . . 14 TRBV6-1
TGTGCCAGCAGCTTGAGGACTTACAATGAGCAGTTCTTC CASSLRTYNEQFF TRBJ2-1 . . 13 TRBV5-6
TGTGCCAGCAGTTCCCTCCCGGGACAGGGTCAGAATGGCTACACCTTC CASSSLPGQGQNGYTF TRBJ1-2 . TRBD1 16 TRBV6-5
TGTGCCAGCAGCGCGGGACAGGGGGTGGAAAAACTGTTTTTT CASSAGQGVEKLFF TRBJ1-4 . TRBD1 14 TRBV7-9
TGTGCCAGCAGTGAACGGGGGGGGCACTATGGCTACACCTTC CASSERGGHYGYTF TRBJ1-2 . . 14 TRBV6-1
TGCGCCAGCAGCCTAGGGGGTAGTTGGGAGACCCAGTACTTC CASSLGGSWETQYF TRBJ2-5 once . 14 TRBV5-1
TGTGCCAGCAGTTTATTCCAGACTCCGACCGGTGAAAAACTGTTTTTT CASSLFQTPTGEKLFF TRBJ1-4 . . 16 TRBV27